The clone carrying this T cell receptor (beta chain) was seen more than once but under ten times. Antigen unknown. Trimming removed 2 bases from V and 7 bases from J; junction bases left unmatched: 5. The CDR3 runs 14 residues. The V gene's germline CDR1 is GTSNPN and CDR2 SVGIG (reference sequence). This sample is drawn from a study of CD8 T cells in ankylosing spondylitis. Study-wide points: One TCR beta motif, made up of roughly eight highly homologous variants, appeared characteristic of ankylosing spondylitis blood.

For TCR beta, libraries came from quantitative 5'-RACE with molecular barcodes. Using its own MiXCR run on the 5' RACE reads, TCRdb lists one record per CDR3 protein. The sample has about 140,000 distinct CDR3 sequences, roughly 34% seen once. The TCR comes from a male donor with ankylosing spondylitis. The sequenced sample was synovial fluid, either unsorted or a sorted T cell fraction (not recorded which). The chain recombines TRBV30 with TRBJ1-5; 10 nucleotides align to TRBD1. CDR3 sequence: CAWSPTGGRQPQHF. CDR3 coding DNA: TGTGCCTGGAGTCCGACAGGGGGCCGCCAGCCCCAGCATTTT. Full variable domain (outside the CDR3, taken from reference TRBV30 and TRBJ1-5): SQTIHQWPATLVQPVGSPLSLECTVEGTSNPNLYWYRQAAGRGLQLLFYSVGIGQISSEVPQNLSASRPQDRQFILSSKKLLLSDSGFYLCAWSPTGGRQPQHFGDGTRLSIL.